Sequencing of this T cell receptor beta chain was carried out in a study of T-cell reconstitution after alpha-beta-depleted transplantation in children. Overall study results and limits: Certain patients had high TCRbeta diversity at day 60, and it came from recipient T cells and thymic progenitors that survived. Two months or so post-transplant, alpha-beta T cells reportedly derived from several hundred expanded graft clones.

Using unique molecular identifiers, the investigators prepared the TCRbeta library. TCRdb reanalysed the PCR reads using MiXCR and keeps one entry per CDR3 protein. The sample holds 200,000 to 250,000 distinct CDR3 sequences, approximately 11% seen once. This clonotype has at least ten counts. What it binds is not known. Material: PBMCs, obtained before TCRalphabeta/CD19-depleted stem cell transplant. The TCR was taken from a child less than two years old with acute myeloid leukemia, due to receive a stem cell transplant.

The CDR3 coding sequence is TGTGCCAGCAGTTATTGGAGGGGGCGGAAGGATGAGCAGTTCTTC. It yields the protein CASSYWRGRKDEQFF. The rearrangement links TRBV6-5 to TRBJ2-1; TRBD1 might be the D (7 bases). The germline CDR1 and CDR2 sequences are MNHEY and SVGAGI. The length of the CDR3 is 15 residues. Between the trimmed V and J ends, which lost 3 bases and 8 bases, there was a span of 17 bases.